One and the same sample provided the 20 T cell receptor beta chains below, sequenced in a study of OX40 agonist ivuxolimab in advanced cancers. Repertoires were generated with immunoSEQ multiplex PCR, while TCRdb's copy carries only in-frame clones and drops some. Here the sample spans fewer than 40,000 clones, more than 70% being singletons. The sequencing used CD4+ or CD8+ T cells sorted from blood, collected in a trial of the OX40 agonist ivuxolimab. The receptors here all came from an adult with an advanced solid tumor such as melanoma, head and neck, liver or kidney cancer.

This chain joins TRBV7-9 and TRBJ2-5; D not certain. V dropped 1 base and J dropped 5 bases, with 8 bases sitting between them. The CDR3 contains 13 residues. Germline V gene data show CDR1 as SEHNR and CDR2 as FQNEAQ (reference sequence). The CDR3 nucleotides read TGTGCCAGCAGCTTAGGTCTCCGGGAGACCCAGTACTTC. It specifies CASSLGLRETQYF.

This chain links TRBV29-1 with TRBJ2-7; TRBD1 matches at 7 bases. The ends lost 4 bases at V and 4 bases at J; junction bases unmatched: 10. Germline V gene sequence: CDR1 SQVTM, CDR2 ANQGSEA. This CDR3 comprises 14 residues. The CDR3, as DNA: TGCAGCGTTGCTAGGACAGGCGTCCGGTACGAGCAGTACTTC. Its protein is CSVARTGVRYEQYF.

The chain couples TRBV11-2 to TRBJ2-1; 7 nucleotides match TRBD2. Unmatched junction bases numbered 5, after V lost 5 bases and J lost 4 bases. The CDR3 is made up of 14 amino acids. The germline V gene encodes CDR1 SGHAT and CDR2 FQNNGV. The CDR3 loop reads CASSPSGGYNEQFF. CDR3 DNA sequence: TGTGCCAGCAGCCCCTCGGGGGGATACAATGAGCAGTTCTTC.

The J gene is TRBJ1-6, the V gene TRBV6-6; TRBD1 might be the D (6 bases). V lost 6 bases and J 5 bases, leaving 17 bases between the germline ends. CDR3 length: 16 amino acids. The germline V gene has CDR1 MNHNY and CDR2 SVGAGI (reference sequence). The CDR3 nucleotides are TGTGCCAGCAGCCTACGGGTAGGGGGTCATAATTCACCCCTCCACTTT. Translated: CASSLRVGGHNSPLHF.

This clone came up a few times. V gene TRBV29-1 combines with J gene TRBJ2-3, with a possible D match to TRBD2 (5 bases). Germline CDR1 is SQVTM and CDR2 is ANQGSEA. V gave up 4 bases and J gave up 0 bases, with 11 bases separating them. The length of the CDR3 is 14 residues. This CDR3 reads CSVASRASTDTQYF. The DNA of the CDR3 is TGCAGCGTTGCTAGCAGAGCTAGCACAGATACGCAGTATTTT.

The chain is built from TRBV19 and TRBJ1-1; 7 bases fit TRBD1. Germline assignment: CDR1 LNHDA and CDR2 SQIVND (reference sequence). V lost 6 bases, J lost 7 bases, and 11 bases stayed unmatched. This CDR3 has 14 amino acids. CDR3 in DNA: TGTGCCAGTAGCCCGGACAGGAGGAGGCGTGAAGCTTTCTTT. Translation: CASSPDRRRREAFF.

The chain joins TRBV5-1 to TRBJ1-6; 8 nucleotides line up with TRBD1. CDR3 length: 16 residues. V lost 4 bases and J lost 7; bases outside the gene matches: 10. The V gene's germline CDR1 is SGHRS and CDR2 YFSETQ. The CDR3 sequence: CASSTTGEGGNSPLHF. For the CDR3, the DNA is TGCGCCAGCAGCACGACAGGGGAGGGGGGAAATTCACCCCTCCACTTT.

CDR3 in amino acids: CASSRVAGGDTQYF. CDR3 in DNA: TGTGCCAGCAGCCGAGTAGCGGGAGGAGATACGCAGTATTTT. The chain couples TRBV7-7 to TRBJ2-3; TRBD2 aligns across 10 bases. The V and J ends lost 5 bases and 5 bases, in that order; junction bases with no gene match: 4. CDR3 size: 14 residues. CDR1 is SSHAT and CDR2 is FNYEAQ in the germline V gene (reference sequence).

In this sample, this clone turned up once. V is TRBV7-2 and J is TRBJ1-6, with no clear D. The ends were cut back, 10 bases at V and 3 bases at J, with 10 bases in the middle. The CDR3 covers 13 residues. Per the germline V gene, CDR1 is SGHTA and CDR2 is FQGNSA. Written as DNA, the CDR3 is TGTGCCACCCTACAGTTCTATAATTCACCCCTCCACTTT. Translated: CATLQFYNSPLHF.

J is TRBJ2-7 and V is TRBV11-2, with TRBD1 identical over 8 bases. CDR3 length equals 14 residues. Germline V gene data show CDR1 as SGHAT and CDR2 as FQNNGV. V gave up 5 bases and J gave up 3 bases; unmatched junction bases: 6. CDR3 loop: CASSPLTGDYEQYF. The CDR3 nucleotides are TGTGCCAGCAGCCCCCTGACAGGGGACTACGAGCAGTACTTC.

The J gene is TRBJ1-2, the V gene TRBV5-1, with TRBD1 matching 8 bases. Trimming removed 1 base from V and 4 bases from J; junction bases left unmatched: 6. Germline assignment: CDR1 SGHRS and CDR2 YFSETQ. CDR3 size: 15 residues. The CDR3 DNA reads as TGCGCCAGCAGCTTGTACAGGGGGGCGGGCTATGGCTACACCTTC. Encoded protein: CASSLYRGAGYGYTF.

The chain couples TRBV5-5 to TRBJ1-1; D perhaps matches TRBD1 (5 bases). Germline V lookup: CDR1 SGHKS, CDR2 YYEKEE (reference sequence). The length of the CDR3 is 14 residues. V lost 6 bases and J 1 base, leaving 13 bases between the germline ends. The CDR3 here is CASTRWGQNTEAFF. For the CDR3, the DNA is TGTGCCAGCACCAGGTGGGGCCAGAACACTGAAGCTTTCTTT. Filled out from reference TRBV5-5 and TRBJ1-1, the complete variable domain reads DAGVTQSPTHLIKTRGQQVTLRCSPISGHKSVSWYQQVLGQGPQFIFQYYEKEERGRGNFPDRFSARQFPNYSSELNVNALLLGDSALYLCASTRWGQNTEAFFGQGTRLTVV.

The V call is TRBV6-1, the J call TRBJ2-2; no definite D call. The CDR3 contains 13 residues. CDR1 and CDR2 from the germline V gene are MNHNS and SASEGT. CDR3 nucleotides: TGTGCTAGCCGGACCGCGAACACCGGGGAGCTGTTTTTT. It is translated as CASRTANTGELFF.

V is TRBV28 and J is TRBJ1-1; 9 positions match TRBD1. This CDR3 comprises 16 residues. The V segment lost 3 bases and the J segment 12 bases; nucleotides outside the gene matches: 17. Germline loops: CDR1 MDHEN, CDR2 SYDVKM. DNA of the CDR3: TGTGCCAGCAGTTTGGCTGGGACAGGGCCTTTTAGTTCGCCTTTCTTT. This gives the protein CASSLAGTGPFSSPFF.

The CDR3, as DNA: TGTGCCAGCAGGGACAGGGGTTACCAGCCCCAGCATTTT. Protein product: CASRDRGYQPQHF. The rearrangement links TRBV2 to TRBJ1-5, with 9 bases aligning to TRBD1. CDR1 SNHLY and CDR2 FYNNEI come from the germline V gene. The CDR3 is made up of 13 amino acids. J was trimmed by 7 bases and V by 6 bases; bases with no gene match: 4. Full variable domain (missing parts from reference TRBV2 and TRBJ1-5): EPEVTQTPSHQVTQMGQEVILRCVPISNHLYFYWYRQILGQKVEFLVSFYNNEISEKSEIFDDQFSVERPDGSNFTLKIRSTKLEDSAMYFCASRDRGYQPQHFGDGTRLSIL.

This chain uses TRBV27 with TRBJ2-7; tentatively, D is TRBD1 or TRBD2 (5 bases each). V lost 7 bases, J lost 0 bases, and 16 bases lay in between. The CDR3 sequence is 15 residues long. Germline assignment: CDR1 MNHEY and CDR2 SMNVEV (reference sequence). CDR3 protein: CASKARDLHSYEQYF. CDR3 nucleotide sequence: TGTGCCAGCAAAGCCCGGGACCTTCACTCCTACGAGCAGTACTTC.

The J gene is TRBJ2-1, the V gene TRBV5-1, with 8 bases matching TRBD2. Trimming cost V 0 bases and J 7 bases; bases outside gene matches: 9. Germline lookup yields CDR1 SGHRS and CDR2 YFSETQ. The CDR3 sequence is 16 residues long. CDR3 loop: CASSLGSSGKDNEQFF. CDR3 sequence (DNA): TGCGCCAGCAGCTTGGGTAGTAGCGGGAAGGATAATGAGCAGTTCTTC. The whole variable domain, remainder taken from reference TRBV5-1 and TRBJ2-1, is KAGVTQTPRYLIKTRGQQVTLSCSPISGHRSVSWYQQTPGQGLQFLFEYFSETQRNKGNFPGRFSGRQFSNSRSEMNVSTLELGDSALYLCASSLGSSGKDNEQFFGPGTRLTVL.

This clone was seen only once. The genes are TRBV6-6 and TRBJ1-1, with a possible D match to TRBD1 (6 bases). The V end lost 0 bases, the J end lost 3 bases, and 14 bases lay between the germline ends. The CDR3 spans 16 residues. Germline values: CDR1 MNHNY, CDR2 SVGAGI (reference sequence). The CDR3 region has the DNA TGTGCCAGCAGTTACTCCGCGCGGGGGCAGGACACTGAAGCTTTCTTT. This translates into CASSYSARGQDTEAFF.

CDR3 sequence (DNA): TGTGCCAGCAGCCCAGGACAGGGGAGCTCCTACGAGCAGTACTTC. Amino acids: CASSPGQGSSYEQYF. The chain has TRBV28 and TRBJ2-7; TRBD1 agrees at 9 bases. Germline V gives CDR1 MDHEN, CDR2 SYDVKM. There are 15 residues in the CDR3. With 6 bases clipped from V and 0 bases from J, the junction kept 6 bases outside the gene matches.

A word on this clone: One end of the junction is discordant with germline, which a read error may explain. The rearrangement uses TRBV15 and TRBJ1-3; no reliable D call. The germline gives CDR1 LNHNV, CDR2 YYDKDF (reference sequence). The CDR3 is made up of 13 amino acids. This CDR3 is CATTYGGGNTIYF. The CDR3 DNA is TGTGCGACCACATATGGTGGTGGAAACACCATATATTTT.